This T cell receptor beta chain was captured by sequencing in a study of blood T cell repertoires in COVID-19. The overall study: The samples span acute and convalescent COVID-19 from the United States, Italy and Spain. In each case, the material was cDNA or gDNA derived from T cells, B-cell-depleted T cells, or PBMCs.

This CDR3 comprises 13 residues. Germline values: CDR1 LNHDA, CDR2 SQIVND (reference sequence). Trimming pared 5 bases from V and 3 bases from J, leaving 7 bases between. Per the authors' pipeline: Counts of nucleated cells, estimated from reference gene primer amplification, were obtained. Libraries were prepared by immunoSEQ multiplex PCR; TCRdb keeps only in-frame clonotypes and omits some of them. That table is the source of V, J and clone size, and D and trimming were worked out from the DNA. The data contain 55,000 or so clones, almost 80% of them singletons. The clonotype originates from a man aged 60-69 years with acute or convalescent COVID-19. Sequenced input: peripheral blood. This sequence joins TRBV19 and TRBJ1-4; no definite D call. The CDR3 DNA sequence: TGTGCCAGTAGTCTCTCCGCTAATGAAAAACTGTTTTTT. Amino acids: CASSLSANEKLFF.